This T cell receptor beta chain stems from a study of blood T cell repertoires in COVID-19. Study overall: Nucleic acid was either cDNA or gDNA, and it came from T cells, B-cell-depleted T cells, or PBMCs.

Original analysis: Amplification of reference gene primers was used by the study to estimate nucleated cell counts. TCRdb keeps only in-frame clones here, not all; method: immunoSEQ multiplex PCR. The V and J calls and clone size were taken over from that table, and D and trimming were inferred from the DNA. Here the sample spans some 300,000 clones, 70% to 90% being singletons. The CDR3 is 16 residues long. CDR1 and CDR2 (germline): MDHEN, SYDVKM. The ends lost 5 bases at V and 2 bases at J; junction bases unmatched: 9. The chain links TRBV28 to TRBJ1-5, with 7 bases lining up with TRBD1. This sequence was found in a man in his 70s with acute or convalescent COVID-19. Input material: peripheral blood. CDR3 nucleotide sequence: TGTGCCAGCAGTACCGACAGGGTCGGAGGCAATCAGCCCCAGCATTTT. Translated: CASSTDRVGGNQPQHF. Full variable domain (rest looked up from reference TRBV28 and TRBJ1-5): DVKVTQSSRYLVKRTGEKVFLECVQDMDHENMFWYRQDPGLGLRLIYFSYDVKMKEKGDIPEGYSVSREKKERFSLILESASTNQTSMYLCASSTDRVGGNQPQHFGDGTRLSIL.